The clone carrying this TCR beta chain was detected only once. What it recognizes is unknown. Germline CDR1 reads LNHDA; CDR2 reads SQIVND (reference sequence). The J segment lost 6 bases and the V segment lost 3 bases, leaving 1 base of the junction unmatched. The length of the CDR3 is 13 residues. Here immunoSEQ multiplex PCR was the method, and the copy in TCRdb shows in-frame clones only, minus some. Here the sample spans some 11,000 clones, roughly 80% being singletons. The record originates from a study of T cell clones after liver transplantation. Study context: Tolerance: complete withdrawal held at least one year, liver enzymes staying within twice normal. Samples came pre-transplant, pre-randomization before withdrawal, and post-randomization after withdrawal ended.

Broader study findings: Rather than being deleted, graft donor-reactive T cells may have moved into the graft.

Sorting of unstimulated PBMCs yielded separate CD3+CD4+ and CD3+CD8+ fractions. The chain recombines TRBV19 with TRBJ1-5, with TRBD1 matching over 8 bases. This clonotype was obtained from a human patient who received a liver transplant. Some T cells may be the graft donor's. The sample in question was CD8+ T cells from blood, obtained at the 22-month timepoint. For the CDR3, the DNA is TGTGCCAGTAGTATGCAGGGGGCTCAGCCCCAGCATTTT. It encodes CASSMQGAQPQHF.